A single sample gave rise to the 27 T cell receptor beta chains below, sequenced in a study of blood T cells in healthy people across ages. PCR was performed a second time for about 7 to 12 cycles using a sample-barcoded 5' primer and a J-beta primer mix. MiXCR was run by TCRdb on the 5' RACE reads, yielding one entry per CDR3 protein. The profile covers about 1,600,000 distinct CDR3 sequences, with 40% to 50% appearing a single time and roughly 7.7% taken by the ten largest. The material sequenced was blood. All receptors derive from a woman in her late teens or twenties in good health.

V and J are TRBV20-1 and TRBJ1-2; TRBD1 is a possible D gene (6 bases). The CDR3 runs to 16 residues. Trimming left V 2 bases short and J 0 bases short, with 16 bases between. From germline, CDR1 is DFQATT and CDR2 SNEGSKA (reference sequence). This chain's CDR3 is CSARTIQGTANYGYTF. CDR3 nucleotide sequence: TGCAGTGCTAGAACTATACAGGGTACCGCTAACTATGGCTACACCTTC.

Only a few counts were recorded for this clonotype. The chain links TRBV20-1 to TRBJ2-7, with TRBD2 identical over 7 bases. Per the germline V gene, CDR1 is DFQATT and CDR2 is SNEGSKA (reference sequence). There are 14 residues in the CDR3. Trimming cost V 6 bases and J 2 bases; bases outside gene matches: 10. Here the CDR3 reads CSAGGTSVTYEQYF. For the CDR3, the DNA is TGCAGTGCCGGGGGAACTAGCGTGACCTACGAGCAGTACTTC.

This rearrangement joins TRBV10-3 to TRBJ1-1, with D uncertain. V lost 2 bases to trimming and J lost 2 bases, with 9 bases between them. Germline CDR1 ENHRY, CDR2 SYGVKD. The CDR3 contains 14 residues. CDR3 in DNA: TGTGCCATCAGTGAGCCGAACAGCAACACTGAAGCTTTCTTT. It codes for CAISEPNSNTEAFF.

This chain uses TRBV7-6 with TRBJ2-5, with D unclear. This CDR3 comprises 13 residues. Germline values: CDR1 SGHVS, CDR2 FNYEAQ. With 5 bases removed from V and 5 bases from J, the gap between germline ends came to 12 bases. The CDR3 reads CASSARNAETQYF. CDR3 nucleotide sequence: TGTGCCAGCAGCGCCAGAAATGCGGAGACCCAGTACTTC.

This clonotype was seen a few times. V gene TRBV28 combines with J gene TRBJ1-5, with 9 positions matching TRBD1. CDR1 and CDR2 (germline): MDHEN, SYDVKM. The trim removed 5 bases at V and 2 bases at J, leaving 7 bases unmatched. The CDR3 loop spans 16 amino acids. DNA of the CDR3: TGTGCCAGCAGTCCACAGGGGGCGCGCGGCAATCAGCCCCAGCATTTT. Its protein product is CASSPQGARGNQPQHF.

V and J are TRBV9 and TRBJ2-1, with D unclear. This CDR3 has 15 residues. Germline CDR1 reads SGDLS; CDR2 reads YYNGEE. V was trimmed by 3 bases and J by 1 base, leaving 11 bases between them. This CDR3 is CASSDDLASYNEQFF. CDR3 in DNA: TGTGCCAGCAGCGACGACTTGGCTTCCTACAATGAGCAGTTCTTC.

On this clonotype itself: A read error may produce the germline difference seen at one junction end. CDR3 sequence (DNA): TGTACCAGCAGCTTATACGGCGGGGGGGCACCCTCTTATAAAGACTCTGGGGCCAACGTCCTGACTTTC. Protein: CTSSLYGGGAPSYKDSGANVLTF. This chain joins TRBV7-3 and TRBJ2-6; the match to TRBD2 covers 9 bases. CDR1 and CDR2 from the germline V gene are SGHTA and FQGTGA. This CDR3 is built from 23 residues. The full variable domain, in which reference TRBV7-3 and TRBJ2-6 provide the parts outside the CDR3, is GAGVSQTPSNKVTEKGKYVELRCDPISGHTALYWYRQSLGQGPEFLIYFQGTGAADDSGLPNDRFFAVRPEGSVSTLKIQRTERGDSAVYLCTSSLYGGGAPSYKDSGANVLTFGAGSRLTVL.

This clonotype was seen only a few times. The rearrangement links TRBV28 to TRBJ1-4; TRBD1 matches at 7 bases. The CDR3 has 17 amino acids. Germline V lookup: CDR1 MDHEN, CDR2 SYDVKM. V shed 5 bases, J shed 0 bases, and the junction held 9 bases outside the gene matches. The CDR3 DNA sequence: TGTGCCAGCAGTCCCGCTGACAGGGTGGCAACTAATGAAAAACTGTTTTTT. Its protein product is CASSPADRVATNEKLFF.

This clonotype appeared many times. The chain employs TRBV4-1 and TRBJ2-1; D is unclear. There are 14 residues in the CDR3. The germline V gene has CDR1 MGHRA and CDR2 YSYEKL. Trimming cost V 0 bases and J 7 bases, with 10 bases left between them. The CDR3 region is CASSQDEGENEQFF. Here the CDR3 DNA reads TGCGCCAGCAGCCAAGATGAAGGAGAGAATGAGCAGTTCTTC.

This clonotype showed up just a few times. The gene calls are TRBV20-1 and TRBJ2-7; possible D gene TRBD1, 6 bases. The germline V and J ends were trimmed by 1 base and 3 bases, with 13 bases remaining between them. Germline V lookup: CDR1 DFQATT, CDR2 SNEGSKA (reference sequence). This CDR3 contains 14 residues. The CDR3 sequence: CSARGGGTRYEQYF. DNA for the CDR3: TGCAGTGCTAGAGGAGGGGGAACTCGCTACGAGCAGTACTTC.

This chain's CDR3 is CAVTGTSDYEQYF. DNA of the CDR3: TGTGCCGTTACCGGGACTAGCGACTACGAGCAGTACTTC. The rearrangement links TRBV2 to TRBJ2-7; 10 bases are shared with TRBD2. This CDR3 is built from 13 residues. The trim removed 11 bases at V and 3 bases at J, leaving 7 bases unmatched. CDR1 and CDR2 (germline): SNHLY, FYNNEI. The full variable domain, rest sourced from reference TRBV2 and TRBJ2-7, is EPEVTQTPSHQVTQMGQEVILRCVPISNHLYFYWYRQILGQKVEFLVSFYNNEISEKSEIFDDQFSVERPDGSNFTLKIRSTKLEDSAMYFCAVTGTSDYEQYFGPGTRLTVT.

This clonotype was counted a few times. The chain combines TRBV12-3 or TRBV12-4 with TRBJ2-1; D perhaps matches TRBD2 (6 bases). The CDR3 sequence is 14 residues long. Trimming cost V 9 bases and J 2 bases, with 14 bases left between them. The CDR3 DNA follows: TGTGCCAGTGGGACTGGGGGGACCTACAATGAGCAGTTCTTC. Translation gives CASGTGGTYNEQFF.

In its sample, this clonotype was seen a few times. This chain joins TRBV28 and TRBJ1-5; no definite D call. Germline-derived CDR1 and CDR2 are MDHEN and SYDVKM. This CDR3 has 13 amino acids. V gave up 7 bases and J gave up 4 bases, with 11 bases separating them. CDR3 protein: CASNTRRNQPQHF. In nucleotides, the CDR3 is TGTGCCAGCAATACTAGGCGAAATCAGCCCCAGCATTTT.

The chain links TRBV7-2 to TRBJ2-3; perhaps TRBD1 as D (5 bases). CDR3 length: 14 residues. V lost 2 bases to trimming and J lost 4 bases, with 10 bases between them. Germline V gives CDR1 SGHTA, CDR2 FQGNSA. This CDR3 reads CASSLMPGPDTQYF. The CDR3 bases are TGTGCCAGCAGCTTAATGCCAGGGCCAGATACGCAGTATTTT.

The chain joins TRBV6-5 to TRBJ2-7; no firm D call. This CDR3 has 14 residues. Germline V lookup: CDR1 MNHEY, CDR2 SVGAGI. V gave up 2 bases and J gave up 4 bases, with 12 bases separating them. The CDR3 spells CASSYKEPRYEQYF. CDR3 sequence (DNA): TGTGCCAGCAGTTACAAGGAGCCTCGGTACGAGCAGTACTTC.

The chain combines TRBV5-1 with TRBJ1-1, with D maybe TRBD1 (5 bases). The V end was cut by 2 bases, the J end by 7 bases, with 15 bases between. Germline loops: CDR1 SGHRS, CDR2 YFSETQ. The CDR3 is 14 residues long. The CDR3 sequence is CASSLWGETGEAFF. The CDR3, as DNA: TGCGCCAGCAGCTTATGGGGGGAAACAGGTGAAGCTTTCTTT.

The chain recombines TRBV3-1 with TRBJ2-3, with 12 bases fitting TRBD2. The germline V gene encodes CDR1 LGHDT and CDR2 YNNKEL (reference sequence). Germline trimming cut 4 bases from V and 6 bases from J; bases unmatched to any gene: 11. The CDR3 is made up of 17 amino acids. The CDR3 sequence is CASSRAGLAGIEDTQYF. The CDR3 coding sequence is TGTGCCAGCAGCCGAGCCGGACTAGCGGGGATCGAGGATACGCAGTATTTT.

The chain joins TRBV20-1 to TRBJ2-3; 8 nucleotides align to TRBD1. The CDR3 has 15 residues. In germline, CDR1 is DFQATT, CDR2 SNEGSKA (reference sequence). Trimming at V came to 3 bases and at J to 5 bases, leaving 10 bases not matched to a gene. CDR3 bases: TGCAGTGCTAGTGGGGCCAGGGGGCAGGAAGATACGCAGTATTTT. This sequence encodes CSASGARGQEDTQYF.

Concerning this clonotype itself: A read error may account for a junction end that differs from germline. This chain joins TRBV10-3 and TRBJ1-2, with TRBD1 matching over 9 bases. CDR1 and CDR2 (germline): ENHRY, SYGVKD. The CDR3 has 15 amino acids. The DNA for the CDR3 is TGTACCATCAGTGACTCCGGGACAGGGAGTGACGGCTACACCTTC. Translating it yields CTISDSGTGSDGYTF.

The chain uses TRBV2 and TRBJ1-4; D unresolved. V was pared by 6 bases and J by 6 bases, with 14 bases between. The germline V gene encodes CDR1 SNHLY and CDR2 FYNNEI. CDR3 length: 14 amino acids. The CDR3 spells CASRKDYSYEKLFF. Here the CDR3 DNA reads TGTGCCAGCAGGAAGGACTACTCCTATGAAAAACTGTTTTTT.

There are a few counts of this clonotype. DNA for the CDR3: TGTGCCAGCAGCACCTCCAGCTCCTACAATGAGCAGTTCTTC. Its translation: CASSTSSSYNEQFF. This chain uses TRBV6-1 with TRBJ2-1; no reliable D call. In germline, CDR1 is MNHNS, CDR2 SASEGT. Trimming removed 6 bases at V and 0 bases at J, with 9 bases between. CDR3 length: 14 amino acids.

This clonotype was counted a few times. J is TRBJ2-1 and V is TRBV28; TRBD2 aligns across 7 bases. There are 15 residues in the CDR3. In germline, CDR1 is MDHEN, CDR2 SYDVKM. V shed 10 bases and J 4 bases; nucleotides not matched to a gene: 13. DNA for the CDR3: TGTGCCACCACGACAGCGAGCGGGGTGTACAATGAGCAGTTCTTC. Protein product: CATTTASGVYNEQFF. Together with reference TRBV28 and TRBJ2-1, the CDR3 gives the full variable domain: DVKVTQSSRYLVKRTGEKVFLECVQDMDHENMFWYRQDPGLGLRLIYFSYDVKMKEKGDIPEGYSVSREKKERFSLILESASTNQTSMYLCATTTASGVYNEQFFGPGTRLTVL.

This clonotype appeared a few times. J is TRBJ2-5 and V is TRBV7-8, with TRBD1 matching 9 bases. The CDR3 extends over 17 amino acids. Germline CDR1 reads SGHVS; CDR2 reads FQNEAQ. The trim removed 3 bases at V and 4 bases at J, leaving 12 bases unmatched. Here the CDR3 DNA reads TGTGCCAGCAGCTTTACGGTGGACAGGGGCCGGATAGAGACCCAGTACTTC. This translates into CASSFTVDRGRIETQYF.

The rearrangement joins TRBV13 to TRBJ2-5, with D tentatively TRBD1 or TRBD2 (5 bases each). CDR3 size: 15 residues. Trimming left V 0 bases short and J 11 bases short, with 19 bases between. Germline lookup yields CDR1 PRHDT and CDR2 FYEKMQ (reference sequence). Here the CDR3 reads CASSLGQGPGNEQYF. As DNA, the CDR3 is TGTGCCAGCAGCTTAGGGCAGGGTCCGGGAAATGAGCAGTACTTC.

This clonotype was observed a few times. The gene calls are TRBV7-9 and TRBJ1-2; a weak D match, TRBD1 (5 bases). CDR3 length: 15 residues. Trimming shortened V by 3 bases and J by 4 bases, and 15 bases separated the two germline ends. Germline values: CDR1 SEHNR, CDR2 FQNEAQ (reference sequence). CDR3 protein: CASSFGAGGGYGYTF. The CDR3 nucleotides read TGTGCCAGCAGCTTTGGGGCAGGTGGGGGCTATGGCTACACCTTC.

The rearrangement joins TRBV5-5 to TRBJ2-7; tentative D call: TRBD1 (6 bases). V was cut by 2 bases and J by 10 bases, with 16 bases left in between. Germline loops: CDR1 SGHKS, CDR2 YYEKEE (reference sequence). This CDR3 comprises 13 residues. CDR3 residues: CASSFKGERPQYF. CDR3 sequence (DNA): TGTGCCAGCAGCTTTAAGGGGGAGAGGCCCCAGTACTTC.

The CDR3 DNA is TGCAGTGCTAGGGTTAGCGGGAGTACAGATACGCAGTATTTT. Translated, it gives CSARVSGSTDTQYF. The rearrangement uses TRBV20-1 and TRBJ2-3, with 9 bases aligning to TRBD2. The ends lost 3 bases at V and 3 bases at J; junction bases unmatched: 4. CDR3 length: 14 residues. Germline CDR1 DFQATT, CDR2 SNEGSKA (reference sequence).